The rows below give T cell receptor beta chains drawn from one sample of a study of cytomegalovirus exposure and HLA in healthy donors. The assay was immunoSEQ multiplex PCR, and TCRdb's table has in-frame clones only and misses some. The sample has some 95,000 clones, 60% to 80% seen once. The sequencing input was PBMCs. The receptors here all came from a female donor in good health and CMV-seronegative. The CDR3 runs from the conserved cysteine through the conserved F or W. The D gene is left open where the match is weak. Clone size, where shown, is once, few, many, or a class for clones that have expanded.

V	D	size	J	CDR3	DNA
TRBV5-1	NA	NA	TRBJ1-2	CASRKVAGVSGYTF	TGCGCCAGCAGAAAAGTGGCAGGGGTAAGTGGCTACACCTTC
TRBV25-1	NA	once	TRBJ1-2	CASFQGGNYGYTF	TGTGCCAGCTTCCAAGGCGGTAATTATGGCTACACCTTC
TRBV4-1	TRBD2	NA	TRBJ2-3	CASSRGLAGGTDTQYF	TGCGCCAGCAGCCGAGGACTAGCGGGAGGCACAGATACGCAGTATTTT
TRBV5-4	NA	NA	TRBJ1-1	CASSLQGRNTEAFF	TGTGCCAGCAGCTTACAGGGTAGGAACACTGAAGCTTTCTTT
TRBV7-9	NA	NA	TRBJ2-5	CASRNELETQYF	TGTGCCAGCAGAAATGAGCTGGAGACCCAGTACTTC
TRBV6-1	NA	NA	TRBJ2-3	CASSVTGTRTDTQYF	TGTGCCAGCAGTGTAACAGGGACCCGCACAGATACGCAGTATTTT
TRBV30	NA	NA	TRBJ1-1	CAWRHRALNTEAFF	TGTGCCTGGAGACACAGGGCCCTGAACACTGAAGCTTTCTTT
TRBV9	TRBD2	NA	TRBJ2-3	CASSRTSGVSTDTQYF	TGTGCCAGCAGTCGGACTAGCGGGGTAAGCACAGATACGCAGTATTTT
TRBV4-1	NA	NA	TRBJ1-1	CASSHRPTSGRPEAFF	TGCGCCAGCAGCCACAGGCCTACGAGTGGGCGTCCTGAAGCTTTCTTT
TRBV29-1	TRBD1	many	TRBJ2-5	CSVGQGALLETQYF	TGCAGCGTCGGACAGGGGGCGCTGTTAGAGACCCAGTACTTC
TRBV5-4	TRBD2	NA	TRBJ2-7	CASSLVPAGVGSYEQYF	TGTGCCAGCAGCTTGGTCCCAGCGGGAGTGGGGTCCTACGAGCAGTACTTC
TRBV2	NA	NA	TRBJ1-5	CASSSGDLNQPQHF	TGTGCCAGCAGTTCGGGGGATCTGAATCAGCCCCAGCATTTT
TRBV27	NA	few	TRBJ1-1	CASTDRFMNTEAFF	TGTGCCAGCACCGACAGATTTATGAACACTGAAGCTTTCTTT
TRBV4-3	NA	NA	TRBJ2-1	CASSQDPRDFGWQFF	TGCGCCAGCAGCCAAGACCCCCGGGACTTCGGATGGCAGTTCTTC
TRBV7-8	NA	NA	TRBJ2-7	CASSLGAGATYEQYF	TGTGCCAGCAGCTTAGGGGCAGGGGCGACCTACGAGCAGTACTTC
TRBV2	NA	NA	TRBJ1-5	CASRRGWNQPQHF	TGTGCCAGCCGACGGGGGTGGAATCAGCCCCAGCATTTT
TRBV11-2	TRBD1	NA	TRBJ2-2	CASSLVWTGKPGELFF	TGTGCCAGCAGCTTAGTCTGGACAGGGAAACCCGGGGAGCTGTTTTTT
TRBV10-1	TRBD2	once	TRBJ2-3	CASSSGTSPTDTQYF	TGCGCCAGCAGCTCCGGGACTAGCCCCACAGATACGCAGTATTTT
TRBV7-2	NA	NA	TRBJ2-7	CASSFEGATYEQYF	TGTGCCAGCAGCTTCGAGGGAGCTACCTACGAGCAGTACTTC
TRBV29-1	TRBD1	few	TRBJ1-2	CSVEATDRGRTF	TGCAGCGTTGAAGCCACTGACAGGGGCCGAACCTTC
TRBV20-1	TRBD1	NA	TRBJ2-7	CSAGTGYEQYF	TGCAGTGCTGGGACAGGATACGAGCAGTACTTC
TRBV4-1	NA	NA	TRBJ2-5	CASSQEGSPQETQYF	TGCGCCAGCAGCCAAGAAGGGAGTCCCCAAGAGACCCAGTACTTC
TRBV30	TRBD1	once	TRBJ2-7	CACRARDRATYEQYF	TGTGCCTGCCGAGCTCGGGACAGGGCGACCTACGAGCAGTACTTC